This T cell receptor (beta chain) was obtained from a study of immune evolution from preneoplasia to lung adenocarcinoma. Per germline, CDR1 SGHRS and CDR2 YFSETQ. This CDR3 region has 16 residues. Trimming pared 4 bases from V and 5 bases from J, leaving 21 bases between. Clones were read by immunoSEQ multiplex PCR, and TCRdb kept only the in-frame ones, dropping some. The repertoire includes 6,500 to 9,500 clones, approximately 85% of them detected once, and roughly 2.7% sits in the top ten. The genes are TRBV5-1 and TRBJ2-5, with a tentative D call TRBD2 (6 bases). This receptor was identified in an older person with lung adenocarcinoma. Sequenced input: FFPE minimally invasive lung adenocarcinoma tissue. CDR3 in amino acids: CASSRTSAGGQETQYF. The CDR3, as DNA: TGCGCCAGCAGCCGCACCTCTGCCGGGGGTCAGGAGACCCAGTACTTC.